What follows are 18 T cell receptor beta chains derived from one specimen sequenced in a study of cytomegalovirus exposure and HLA in healthy donors. PCR primers comprised 60 Vbeta and 13 Jbeta primers. Generated by immunoSEQ multiplex PCR, the TCRdb table keeps only in-frame clones and is missing some. The sample lists 95,000 to 150,000 clones, roughly 80% seen once, with 2.5% to 3.5% in the top ten. The specimen sequenced was PBMCs. The receptor source for this set is a woman between 35 and 50 years old in good health and CMV-seropositive.

This clone has only a few counts. The gene calls are TRBV6-1 and TRBJ2-6; unclear D gene. There are 14 residues in the CDR3. The germline V gene has CDR1 MNHNS and CDR2 SASEGT. Trimming took off 7 bases at V and 3 bases at J, with 10 bases between the two ends. Here the CDR3 DNA reads TGTGCCAGCATCTATGGTGGTGGGGCCAACGTCCTGACTTTC. Its translation is CASIYGGGANVLTF.

The chain couples TRBV6-1 to TRBJ1-5, with D perhaps TRBD1 (6 bases). The CDR3 has 16 residues. V lost 4 bases and J 4 bases, leaving 17 bases between the germline ends. Per germline, CDR1 MNHNS and CDR2 SASEGT. The CDR3 region has the DNA TGTGCCAGCAGTGGCCAAGCAGGGGCGGCTAATCAGCCCCAGCATTTT. This translates into CASSGQAGAANQPQHF.

The V and J genes are TRBV9 and TRBJ1-1, with a weak D call TRBD1 (5 bases). The ends were cut back, 4 bases at V and 4 bases at J, with 14 bases in the middle. Germline V gives CDR1 SGDLS, CDR2 YYNGEE. This CDR3 spans 14 amino acids. This CDR3 is CASSPTGGFTEAFF. CDR3 nucleotides: TGTGCCAGCAGCCCCACCGGGGGTTTCACTGAAGCTTTCTTT.

The gene calls are TRBV2 and TRBJ2-5, with D maybe TRBD1 (5 bases). The germline V and J ends were trimmed by 4 bases and 5 bases, with 23 bases remaining between them. The CDR3 is made up of 17 amino acids. The germline gives CDR1 SNHLY, CDR2 FYNNEI. The CDR3 region has the DNA TGTGCCAGCAGTGTTTTGGCAGGGTCATTTTTGGGGGAGACCCAGTACTTC. As protein: CASSVLAGSFLGETQYF.

This chain links TRBV9 with TRBJ1-1, with D maybe TRBD1 (5 bases). The CDR3 length is 15 residues. Germline V lookup: CDR1 SGDLS, CDR2 YYNGEE. V was pared by 6 bases and J by 4 bases, with 19 bases between. The CDR3 protein is CASTRLQGTATEAFF. CDR3 DNA: TGTGCCAGCACCCGACTCCAGGGAACAGCCACTGAAGCTTTCTTT. The full variable domain, in which reference TRBV9 and TRBJ1-1 provide the parts outside the CDR3, is DSGVTQTPKHLITATGQRVTLRCSPRSGDLSVYWYQQSLDQGLQFLIQYYNGEERAKGNILERFSAQQFPDLHSELNLSSLELGDSALYFCASTRLQGTATEAFFGQGTRLTVV.

V and J are TRBV18 and TRBJ2-6; 10 positions agree with TRBD1. CDR1 and CDR2 (germline): KGHSH, LQKENI. The CDR3 totals 18 residues. The trim removed 1 base at V and 0 bases at J, leaving 3 bases unmatched. CDR3 DNA: TGTGCCAGCTCACCACGGGACAGGGGTGGCTCTGGGGCCAACGTCCTGACTTTC. It codes for CASSPRDRGGSGANVLTF.

J is TRBJ2-7 and V is TRBV29-1; D unclear. Trimming left V 3 bases short and J 3 bases short, with 6 bases between. Germline-derived CDR1 and CDR2 are SQVTM and ANQGSEA. This CDR3 comprises 11 residues. The CDR3, as DNA: TGCAGCGTTGAGTTTAGCTACGAGCAGTACTTC. Its protein is CSVEFSYEQYF.

The chain is built from TRBV7-3 and TRBJ2-3, with D perhaps matching TRBD1 (6 bases). Germline V gene sequence: CDR1 SGHTA, CDR2 FQGTGA. CDR3 length: 15 residues. Trimming cost V 5 bases and J 2 bases, with 14 bases left between them. The CDR3 region is CASSPPKGDTDTQYF. CDR3 nucleotides: TGTGCCAGCAGCCCTCCCAAGGGGGACACAGATACGCAGTATTTT.

In this sample, this clone turned up a few times. The rearrangement uses TRBV12-2 and TRBJ2-5; whether TRBD2, the table's D call, matches the DNA was not checked. TRBV12-2 is recorded as a pseudogene. The CDR3 consists of 14 residues. The CDR3 is CASRLTREQETQYF. The DNA for the CDR3 is TGTGCAAGTCGCTTAACGCGGGAACAAGAGACCCAGTACTTC.

The chain has TRBV5-4 and TRBJ2-7; 7 nucleotides agree with TRBD1. Germline V lookup: CDR1 SGHNT, CDR2 YYREEE (reference sequence). This CDR3 is built from 15 residues. J gave up 0 bases and V 4 bases, and 7 bases lay outside the gene matches. The CDR3 loop reads CASSPEGGLSYEQYF. DNA of the CDR3: TGTGCCAGCAGCCCCGAAGGGGGCCTCTCCTACGAGCAGTACTTC.

This clone has only one observation. The chain recombines TRBV5-4 with TRBJ1-6, with D possibly matching TRBD1 (6 bases). Germline V CDR1 and CDR2: SGHNT, YYREEE (reference sequence). V was pared by 0 bases and J by 7 bases, with 8 bases between. The CDR3 covers 14 residues. CDR3 bases: TGTGCCAGCAGCTTGGCGCAGGGGAATTCACCCCTCCACTTT. Translated, it gives CASSLAQGNSPLHF. Together with reference TRBV5-4 and TRBJ1-6, the CDR3 gives the full variable domain: ETGVTQSPTHLIKTRGQQVTLRCSSQSGHNTVSWYQQALGQGPQFIFQYYREEENGRGNFPPRFSGLQFPNYSSELNVNALELDDSALYLCASSLAQGNSPLHFGNGTRLTVT.

This clone has more than one count but fewer than ten. The chain combines TRBV5-4 with TRBJ1-1; 7 bases line up with TRBD1. CDR1 SGHNT and CDR2 YYREEE come from the germline V gene (reference sequence). CDR3 length: 14 residues. Trimming cost V 5 bases and J 0 bases; bases outside gene matches: 4. CDR3 sequence reads: CASSQTGMNTEAFF. CDR3 nucleotides: TGTGCCAGCAGTCAGACAGGGATGAACACTGAAGCTTTCTTT.

The chain carries TRBV30 and TRBJ1-6; the D is unclear. Germline V lookup: CDR1 GTSNPN, CDR2 SVGIG (reference sequence). The CDR3 consists of 18 residues. V lost 0 bases to trimming and J lost 4 bases, with 19 bases between them. The CDR3 DNA is TGTGCCTGGAGTGTACCCTACTATGAAGGAGGATATAATTCACCCCTCCACTTT. It yields the protein CAWSVPYYEGGYNSPLHF.

This rearrangement joins TRBV19 to TRBJ1-3; D perhaps matches TRBD1 (6 bases). The length of the CDR3 is 14 residues. Per germline, CDR1 LNHDA and CDR2 SQIVND (reference sequence). With 7 bases removed from V and 0 bases from J, the gap between germline ends came to 10 bases. The CDR3 DNA reads as TGTGCCAGTAATAAGGACAGCTCTGGAAACACCATATATTTT. Protein: CASNKDSSGNTIYF.

The V call is TRBV5-1, the J call TRBJ1-6; TRBD1 is a possible D gene (5 bases). This CDR3 has 11 amino acids. Germline loops: CDR1 SGHRS, CDR2 YFSETQ. Trimming removed 8 bases at V and 9 bases at J, with 9 bases between. CDR3 in DNA: TGCGCCAGGGGGGGTGGTTCACCCCTCCACTTT. Its translation: CARGGGSPLHF.

This chain joins TRBV30 and TRBJ1-5, with D possibly TRBD1 on 6 matching bases. Trimming removed 4 bases at V and 1 base at J, with 8 bases between. CDR3 size: 13 residues. Germline V gene sequence: CDR1 GTSNPN, CDR2 SVGIG (reference sequence). The chain's CDR3 is CAWNDRSNQPQHF. DNA for the CDR3: TGTGCCTGGAACGACAGGAGCAATCAGCCCCAGCATTTT.

This rearrangement joins TRBV5-4 to TRBJ1-2; the match to TRBD1 covers 10 bases. Trimming took 3 bases from V and 5 from J; bases not matched to a gene: 7. The CDR3 loop spans 15 amino acids. Per germline, CDR1 SGHNT and CDR2 YYREEE (reference sequence). CDR3 in amino acids: CASSWDRDRGYGYTF. CDR3 coding DNA: TGTGCCAGCAGCTGGGACCGGGACAGGGGATATGGCTACACCTTC.

The chain joins TRBV19 to TRBJ2-3; 9 bases line up with TRBD1. CDR3 length equals 15 residues. The germline gives CDR1 LNHDA, CDR2 SQIVND (reference sequence). V trimming: 6 bases; J trimming: 0 bases; junction bases outside the gene matches: 4. In nucleotides, the CDR3 is TGTGCCAGTAGCCGACAGGGGGTGAGCACAGATACGCAGTATTTT. Its protein product is CASSRQGVSTDTQYF.